Presented here are 8 T cell receptor beta chains from one specimen sequenced in a study of CD8+CD57+ T cells in acquired aplastic anemia. Genomic DNA, serving as template, underwent TCR beta VDJ and CDR3 profiling. TCRdb re-analysed the reads in MiXCR, keeping a single row per CDR3 protein. The table records around 51,000 distinct CDR3 sequences, 55% to 75% of them present only once. The sample consisted of sorted CD4+, CD8+, or CD8+CD57+ T cells (not recorded which) from PBMCs. These receptors all come from a human donor in good health, serving as a control.

The J gene is TRBJ1-1, the V gene TRBV11-1, with D hard to call. Germline loops: CDR1 SGHAT, CDR2 FQDESV (reference sequence). The CDR3 spans 16 residues. V was cut by 2 bases and J by 1 base, with 14 bases left in between. The CDR3 coding sequence is TGTGCCAGCAGCTTACAGGTCCTAGGTGGGAACACTGAAGCTTTCTTT. Its translation is CASSLQVLGGNTEAFF.

This chain connects TRBV29-1 to TRBJ1-2, with 12 bases identical to TRBD1. The CDR3 runs 13 residues. Losses at the gene ends were 3 bases for V and 8 bases for J; bases not matched to a gene: 4. The germline gives CDR1 SQVTM, CDR2 ANQGSEA. Here the CDR3 DNA reads TGCAGCGTTGAGGGACAGGGGGCTGGCGGCTACACCTTC. Amino acids: CSVEGQGAGGYTF.

The V gene is TRBV15, the J gene TRBJ1-1; 10 bases agree with TRBD1. Trimming took 0 bases from V and 4 from J; bases not matched to a gene: 2. Germline lookup yields CDR1 LNHNV and CDR2 YYDKDF (reference sequence). CDR3 length: 15 residues. In nucleotides, the CDR3 is TGTGCCACCAGCAGAGATAGGACAGGGGGCACTGAAGCTTTCTTT. Its translation: CATSRDRTGGTEAFF.

The V call is TRBV29-1, the J call TRBJ1-1; no firm D call. The length of the CDR3 is 11 residues. Germline CDR1 and CDR2: SQVTM and ANQGSEA. The V gene lost 4 bases and the J gene lost 3 bases, with 6 bases spanning the gap. The chain's CDR3 is CSVVKDTEAFF. The CDR3 region has the DNA TGCAGCGTTGTGAAGGACACTGAAGCTTTCTTT.

V and J are TRBV19 and TRBJ1-2; D not resolved. Germline V CDR1 and CDR2: LNHDA, SQIVND (reference sequence). V lost 0 bases, J lost 7 bases, and 3 bases lay in between. The CDR3 has 11 amino acids. Here the CDR3 DNA reads TGTGCCAGTAGTATAGAGGGTGGCTACACCTTC. Residues: CASSIEGGYTF.

As DNA, the CDR3 is TGTGCCAGCAGTTTTTCCGTGAGTGAGCAGTTCTTC. Protein: CASSFSVSEQFF. V and J are TRBV2 and TRBJ2-1, with no clear D. V lost 5 bases to trimming and J lost 9 bases, with 11 bases between them. Germline V gene lookup returns CDR1 SNHLY and CDR2 FYNNEI. The CDR3 runs to 12 residues.

This clonotype is classed as medium-sized (0.01 to 0.1%). In nucleotides, the CDR3 is TGTGCCACCAGTGGAGGGACAGCAAACAGCTACGAGCAGTACTTC. It is translated as CATSGGTANSYEQYF. V usage is TRBV24-1 and J usage is TRBJ2-7, with 7 bases matching TRBD1. The CDR3 length is 15 residues. Germline trimming cut 5 bases from V and 3 bases from J; bases unmatched to any gene: 9. Germline CDR1 reads KGHDR; CDR2 reads SFDVKD.

The rearrangement joins TRBV15 to TRBJ2-7; TRBD2 is a possible D gene (5 bases). The CDR3 has 14 residues. CDR1 is LNHNV and CDR2 is YYDKDF in the germline V gene (reference sequence). Trimming cost V 6 bases and J 1 base, with 13 bases left between them. The CDR3 loop reads CATSDGGRSYEQYF. Written as DNA, the CDR3 is TGTGCCACCAGTGATGGAGGCAGGTCCTACGAGCAGTACTTC.